The 19 T cell receptor beta chains reported below all come from one sample, sequenced in a study of patients and donors after allogeneic stem cell transplantation. TCRdb re-called the RT-PCR reads through MiXCR, storing one row per CDR3 protein. The sample has roughly 940,000 distinct CDR3 sequences, approximately 19% seen once. Specimen: blood, either unsorted or a sorted T cell fraction (not recorded which). The source is a human donor who was either an allogeneic HSCT recipient or a stem cell or donor lymphocyte infusion donor (not recorded which). It is not recorded whose cells these are; they may come from a transplant donor.

This clonotype was counted at least ten times. The chain is built from TRBV20-1 and TRBJ2-1; 9 positions agree with TRBD2. CDR1 and CDR2 from the germline V gene are DFQATT and SNEGSKA (reference sequence). CDR3 length equals 14 residues. After removal of 5 bases from V and 8 bases from J, the junction contained 10 bases not matched to a gene. Here the CDR3 DNA reads TGCAGTGCTTTCCGCTCTAGCGGGGAATATGAGCAGTTCTTC. Encoded protein: CSAFRSSGEYEQFF.

This clonotype was detected only a few times. The rearrangement joins TRBV12-3 or TRBV12-4 to TRBJ1-2; 7 nucleotides agree with TRBD1. With V trimmed by 3 bases and J by 8 bases, 3 bases remained unmatched. The CDR3 runs to 12 residues. The CDR3 region has the DNA TGTGCCAGCAGTTTCGGCAGGGGGGGCTACACCTTC. It encodes CASSFGRGGYTF.

This clonotype was picked up a small number of times. This chain connects TRBV20-1 to TRBJ1-2, with D possibly TRBD1 on 6 matching bases. The CDR3 has 14 residues. Germline V gene sequence: CDR1 DFQATT, CDR2 SNEGSKA (reference sequence). Trimming pared 0 bases from V and 4 bases from J, leaving 12 bases between. The CDR3 DNA is TGCAGTGCTAGAGATACAGGGTGGACCTATGGCTACACCTTC. Its translation is CSARDTGWTYGYTF.

The chain uses TRBV6-1 and TRBJ1-6; D is possibly TRBD1 (6 bases). Germline values: CDR1 MNHNS, CDR2 SASEGT. The CDR3 is 15 residues long. Trimming removed 3 bases from V and 8 bases from J, with 14 bases in between. DNA for the CDR3: TGTGCCAGCAGTGATGATTGGGGGGCTGATTCACCCCTCCACTTT. This codes for CASSDDWGADSPLHF.

The chain carries TRBV5-1 and TRBJ2-7; 8 positions agree with TRBD1. V shed 3 bases, J shed 4 bases, and the junction held 9 bases outside the gene matches. Germline V lookup: CDR1 SGHRS, CDR2 YFSETQ. This CDR3 comprises 15 residues. CDR3 sequence reads: CASSSKQGVEYEQYF. The CDR3 DNA is TGCGCCAGCAGCTCAAAACAGGGGGTTGAATACGAGCAGTACTTC.

This sequence joins TRBV10-3 and TRBJ2-1; D is unclear. Germline loops: CDR1 ENHRY, CDR2 SYGVKD. V lost 10 bases, J lost 1 base, and 14 bases lay in between. The CDR3 is 14 residues long. The CDR3 nucleotides are TGTGCCACCCAGGAGTACCCGTCCTACAATGAGCAGTTCTTC. Its translation: CATQEYPSYNEQFF.

This clonotype was seen repeatedly, ten times or more. The V gene is TRBV25-1, the J gene TRBJ2-3, with TRBD2 as a possible D gene (6 bases). Per germline, CDR1 MGHDK and CDR2 SYGVNS. CDR3 size: 15 residues. Deletions cut 7 bases from V and 2 bases from J, with 16 bases between. The CDR3 reads CASMRGGRITDTQYF. The CDR3 bases are TGTGCCAGCATGAGAGGAGGGAGGATCACAGATACGCAGTATTTT.

This clonotype showed up just a few times. The rearrangement joins TRBV5-1 to TRBJ2-3; D is unclear. Trimming pared 2 bases from V and 4 bases from J, leaving 8 bases between. CDR3 length equals 13 residues. Germline-derived CDR1 and CDR2 are SGHRS and YFSETQ. This CDR3 reads CASSFVRADTQYF. The CDR3 DNA follows: TGCGCCAGCAGCTTCGTTCGGGCAGATACGCAGTATTTT.

This chain joins TRBV12-3 or TRBV12-4 and TRBJ1-3, with D uncertain. V was shortened by 6 bases and J by 4 bases, with 13 bases between the two germline ends. The CDR3 is 14 amino acids. The CDR3 is CASSPGWVGNTIYF. CDR3 nucleotides: TGTGCCAGCAGCCCCGGCTGGGTCGGAAACACCATATATTTT.

The sample holds a few counts of this clonotype. This chain connects TRBV12-3 or TRBV12-4 to TRBJ2-7; a weak D match, TRBD1 (6 bases). The CDR3 contains 14 residues. Trimming removed 6 bases from V and 0 bases from J, with 12 bases in between. CDR3 nucleotides: TGTGCCAGCAGGTCACAGGGTACCTCCTACGAGCAGTACTTC. It translates to CASRSQGTSYEQYF.

This chain joins TRBV12-3 or TRBV12-4 and TRBJ1-2, with 9 positions matching TRBD1. The CDR3 covers 15 residues. With 5 bases clipped from V and 5 bases from J, the junction kept 9 bases outside the gene matches. Here the CDR3 DNA reads TGTGCCAGCAGTCTCTACAGGGGGCGGGGGTATGGCTACACCTTC. It yields the protein CASSLYRGRGYGYTF.

This clonotype came up a few times. The V call is TRBV5-1, the J call TRBJ1-1; D unclear. CDR3 length: 14 residues. Germline loops: CDR1 SGHRS, CDR2 YFSETQ. Trimming took 1 base from V and 1 from J, leaving 8 bases between them. CDR3 protein: CASSLTRANTEAFF. The CDR3 DNA is TGCGCCAGCAGCTTGACCCGGGCGAACACTGAAGCTTTCTTT. Full variable domain (rest looked up from reference TRBV5-1 and TRBJ1-1): KAGVTQTPRYLIKTRGQQVTLSCSPISGHRSVSWYQQTPGQGLQFLFEYFSETQRNKGNFPGRFSGRQFSNSRSEMNVSTLELGDSALYLCASSLTRANTEAFFGQGTRLTVV.

This clonotype appeared a few times. The chain uses TRBV12-5 and TRBJ2-5, with D possibly matching TRBD2 (6 bases). In germline, CDR1 is LGHNT, CDR2 FRNRAP. The CDR3 has 15 amino acids. V was shortened by 1 base and J by 2 bases, with 11 bases between the two germline ends. The CDR3 sequence: CASGLARGLQETQYF. The CDR3 coding sequence is TGTGCTAGTGGTTTGGCCCGGGGGTTACAAGAGACCCAGTACTTC.

The chain joins TRBV6-1 to TRBJ2-7, with D possibly being TRBD2 (7 bases). The CDR3 consists of 14 residues. V was cut by 5 bases and J by 6 bases, with 17 bases left in between. Germline assignment: CDR1 MNHNS and CDR2 SASEGT. The CDR3, as DNA: TGTGCCAGCAGTAAGGGTGGGGGGGGCTTCGAGCAGTACTTC. It codes for CASSKGGGGFEQYF.

The gene calls are TRBV29-1 and TRBJ1-1, with D uncertain. Trimming cost V 4 bases and J 8 bases, with 8 bases left between them. The CDR3 length is 10 residues. The germline gives CDR1 SQVTM, CDR2 ANQGSEA. Here the CDR3 DNA reads TGCAGCGTTGGGTCAGCGGAAGCTTTCTTT. Its protein is CSVGSAEAFF.

The chain employs TRBV6-1 and TRBJ2-6, with no clear D. Germline loops: CDR1 MNHNS, CDR2 SASEGT. V was cut by 6 bases and J by 1 base, with 13 bases left in between. The CDR3 consists of 16 residues. Here the CDR3 DNA reads TGTGCCAGCAGGCAATTAGGTCGGTCTGGGGCCAACGTCCTGACTTTC. Translated, it gives CASRQLGRSGANVLTF.

This chain joins TRBV20-1 and TRBJ1-1; 8 nucleotides match TRBD1. The V and J ends lost 3 bases and 4 bases, in that order; junction bases with no gene match: 10. The CDR3 sequence is 15 residues long. CDR1 and CDR2 from the germline V gene are DFQATT and SNEGSKA (reference sequence). The CDR3 nucleotides are TGCAGTGCTAGGGGCCGGGACAGGCGTTCCACTGAAGCTTTCTTT. Protein product: CSARGRDRRSTEAFF.

This clonotype showed up many times. A junction end diverges from the germline sequence, so it may reflect a read error. The chain has TRBV5-1 and TRBJ2-5; D is possibly TRBD2 (7 bases). The V gene's germline CDR1 is SGHRS and CDR2 YFSETQ. The CDR3 totals 13 residues. CDR3 bases: TGTGCCAGCAGCTTAGGGGGGGGAGAGACCCAGTACTTC. Translated: CASSLGGGETQYF.

This chain links TRBV5-1 with TRBJ2-2; D not certain. This CDR3 contains 13 residues. CDR1 and CDR2 (germline): SGHRS, YFSETQ. V was shortened by 1 base and J by 3 bases, with 4 bases between the two germline ends. Written as DNA, the CDR3 is TGCGCCAGCAGCTTGACACACACCGGGGAGCTGTTTTTT. This encodes CASSLTHTGELFF.